Below are 27 T cell receptor beta chains sequenced from a single sample in a study of T-cell memory formation after mild COVID-19 (dated by TCRdb to about 2021). The method was 5' RACE. Reads for this sample came from an Illumina NovaSeq 6000. TCRdb reran the public reads through fastp at Q25 and MiXCR, keeping productive beta chains. Each entry merges the rows of one CDR3 protein and shows their most common DNA and genes. The sample table contains some 210,000 distinct CDR3 sequences; only one count was recorded for under 30% of them. Roughly 11% of the sample comes from the top ten. The sample was PBMCs or a T cell subset sorted from them (not recorded which). The receptors derive from an adult woman who had mild COVID-19 (a few samples of this study predate the infection). The sample titles of this study are shuffled in the database, so cell type and time point are left out; the donor was told from shared clones.

This clonotype was recorded a few times. V gene TRBV5-5 combines with J gene TRBJ1-2; maybe TRBD1 (5 bases). Germline V gene data show CDR1 as SGHKS and CDR2 as YYEKEE (reference sequence). The CDR3 totals 14 residues. V dropped 1 base and J dropped 8 bases, with 15 bases sitting between them. DNA of the CDR3: TGTGCCAGCAGCTTGAGTGGGCAGGGCATGGGCTACACCTTC. It specifies CASSLSGQGMGYTF.

The sample holds a few counts of this clonotype. The CDR3 nucleotides are TGTGCCAGCAGTTCCACCTATGGTTACAATGAGCAGTTCTTC. This codes for CASSSTYGYNEQFF. The chain couples TRBV12-3 or TRBV12-4 to TRBJ2-1; no reliable D call. This CDR3 contains 14 residues. V lost 4 bases, J lost 4 bases, and 11 bases lay in between.

CDR3 sequence: CASSLDRNRGGHEQYF. DNA of the CDR3: TGTGCCAGCAGCTTAGATCGGAACAGGGGAGGCCACGAGCAGTACTTC. The chain is built from TRBV11-2 and TRBJ2-7; D is perhaps TRBD1 (7 bases). Between the trimmed V and J ends, which lost 0 bases and 5 bases, there was a span of 17 bases. The CDR3 is 16 residues long. CDR1 and CDR2 from the germline V gene are SGHAT and FQNNGV. Filled out from reference TRBV11-2 and TRBJ2-7, the complete variable domain reads EAGVAQSPRYKIIEKRQSVAFWCNPISGHATLYWYQQILGQGPKLLIQFQNNGVVDDSQLPKDRFSAERLKGVDSTLKIQPAKLEDSAVYLCASSLDRNRGGHEQYFGPGTRLTVT.

The chain couples TRBV2 to TRBJ2-7, with D perhaps TRBD2 (6 bases). V dropped 6 bases and J dropped 5 bases, with 23 bases sitting between them. CDR1 and CDR2 from the germline V gene are SNHLY and FYNNEI. There are 16 residues in the CDR3. The CDR3 spells CASRRGFVGSTHEQYF. CDR3 nucleotides: TGTGCCAGCAGGAGAGGATTTGTCGGGAGTACCCACGAGCAGTACTTC.

This chain connects TRBV18 to TRBJ1-1; 9 positions agree with TRBD1. Germline V gives CDR1 KGHSH, CDR2 LQKENI. V dropped 3 bases and J dropped 4; count of bases not matched to a gene: 9. CDR3 length: 16 amino acids. The CDR3: CASSPGQGLRGTEAFF. DNA of the CDR3: TGTGCCAGCTCACCGGGACAGGGTTTAAGGGGCACTGAAGCTTTCTTT.

The V call is TRBV6-6, the J call TRBJ2-1; the match to TRBD2 covers 9 bases. The CDR3 contains 17 residues. CDR1 and CDR2 (germline): MNHNY, SVGAGI (reference sequence). V shed 5 bases, J shed 3 bases, and the junction held 11 bases outside the gene matches. The CDR3 reads CASSKGQTSGRYNEQFF. CDR3 nucleotide sequence: TGTGCCAGCAGTAAGGGACAGACTAGCGGCCGCTACAATGAGCAGTTCTTC.

This clonotype was observed a handful of times. The chain recombines TRBV4-1 with TRBJ1-2; 10 nucleotides match TRBD1. CDR1 and CDR2 from the germline V gene are MGHRA and YSYEKL. V gave up 1 base and J gave up 7 bases; unmatched junction bases: 9. The CDR3 totals 16 residues. The CDR3 region is CASSQVTGTGASGYTF. The CDR3 bases are TGCGCCAGCAGCCAAGTGACCGGGACAGGGGCTTCTGGCTACACCTTC.

The chain uses TRBV20-1 and TRBJ2-7; 10 nucleotides match TRBD2. V shed 0 bases, J shed 6 bases, and the junction held 8 bases outside the gene matches. The CDR3 extends over 15 amino acids. Germline loops: CDR1 DFQATT, CDR2 SNEGSKA (reference sequence). The CDR3 DNA is TGCAGTGCTAGAGATCGACTAGCGGGTGCCGTCGAGCAGTACTTC. Residues: CSARDRLAGAVEQYF.

This chain links TRBV6-2 or TRBV6-3 with TRBJ2-3; possible D gene TRBD2, 5 bases. The CDR3 covers 15 residues. Germline CDR1 reads MNHEY; CDR2 reads SVGEGT. V was clipped by 4 bases and J by 0 bases, with 11 bases between them. CDR3 in DNA: TGTGCCAGCAGTTTTCGCCCGGGAAGCACAGATACGCAGTATTTT. Protein: CASSFRPGSTDTQYF.

The sample holds a few counts of this clonotype. The chain joins TRBV25-1 to TRBJ1-1; D ambiguous. Germline CDR1 and CDR2: MGHDK and SYGVNS. CDR3 length: 15 residues. Trimming removed 8 bases at V and 7 bases at J, with 23 bases between. CDR3 in amino acids: CASPNLPRTEGEAFF. In DNA form, the CDR3 reads TGTGCCAGCCCGAACCTCCCTAGGACGGAAGGTGAAGCTTTCTTT.

This clonotype was counted between two and nine times. This chain joins TRBV7-9 and TRBJ2-7; D not resolved. This CDR3 is built from 14 residues. CDR1 and CDR2 from the germline V gene are SEHNR and FQNEAQ (reference sequence). The V end was cut by 1 base, the J end by 5 bases, with 12 bases between. The CDR3 loop is CASSLVGWADEQYF. In nucleotides, the CDR3 is TGTGCCAGCAGCTTAGTCGGGTGGGCGGACGAGCAGTACTTC. Full variable domain (rest looked up from reference TRBV7-9 and TRBJ2-7): DTGVSQNPRHKITKRGQNVTFRCDPISEHNRLYWYRQTLGQGPEFLTYFQNEAQLEKSRLLSDRFSAERPKGSFSTLEIQRTEQGDSAMYLCASSLVGWADEQYFGPGTRLTVT.

The J gene is TRBJ2-1, the V gene TRBV3-1; D is unclear. Germline CDR1 and CDR2: LGHDT and YNNKEL (reference sequence). This CDR3 region has 14 residues. V was pared by 3 bases and J by 5 bases, with 11 bases between. The CDR3 reads CASSQSTAHNEQFF. CDR3 DNA sequence: TGTGCCAGCAGCCAGTCGACGGCCCACAATGAGCAGTTCTTC.

This clonotype was seen a handful of times. The rearrangement links TRBV24-1 to TRBJ2-3; the D is unclear. Trimming removed 6 bases at V and 3 bases at J, with 6 bases between. The CDR3 runs to 12 residues. Germline V CDR1 and CDR2: KGHDR, SFDVKD. CDR3 residues: CATSSDTDTQYF. As DNA, the CDR3 is TGTGCCACCAGTTCGGATACAGATACGCAGTATTTT.

This clonotype was detected only a few times. The V gene is TRBV4-1, the J gene TRBJ2-7, with TRBD1 identical over 8 bases. J lost 2 bases, V lost 4 bases, and 7 bases had no gene match. Germline assignment: CDR1 MGHRA and CDR2 YSYEKL. The CDR3 is 15 amino acids. CDR3 in DNA: TGCGCCAGCAGCCCCGACAGGGGAGACACCTACGAGCAGTACTTC. Protein product: CASSPDRGDTYEQYF.

This clonotype was detected a few times. The chain links TRBV6-6 to TRBJ2-3, with TRBD2 matching 8 bases. CDR3 length: 15 amino acids. Unmatched junction bases numbered 4, after V lost 5 bases and J lost 0 bases. Germline CDR1 is MNHNY and CDR2 is SVGAGI (reference sequence). This CDR3 reads CASSSGRTSTDTQYF. The CDR3 nucleotides are TGTGCCAGCAGTAGCGGGAGAACGAGCACAGATACGCAGTATTTT.

The V call is TRBV20-1, the J call TRBJ2-7; D gene uncertain. This CDR3 has 12 amino acids. The germline CDR1 and CDR2 sequences are DFQATT and SNEGSKA (reference sequence). V lost 3 bases and J lost 2, with 8 bases in between. The CDR3 DNA follows: TGCAGTGCTAGGGGTCAGCCCTACGAGCAGTACTTC. It is translated as CSARGQPYEQYF.

The chain couples TRBV10-3 to TRBJ2-1; 10 bases map to TRBD2. The junction had 8 bases not matched to a gene; V was cut back by 7 bases and J by 2 bases. Germline lookup yields CDR1 ENHRY and CDR2 SYGVKD. The CDR3 consists of 16 residues. The CDR3 nucleotides read TGTGCCATCACGGCCGAACTAGCGGGACCCTACAATGAGCAGTTCTTC. Its translation is CAITAELAGPYNEQFF.

J is TRBJ2-1 and V is TRBV3-1; D ambiguous. CDR1 is LGHDT, CDR2 YNNKEL, per germline (reference sequence). This CDR3 region has 14 residues. Trimming removed 0 bases from V and 6 bases from J, with 9 bases in between. This CDR3 is CASSQDRPLNEQFF. CDR3 DNA sequence: TGTGCCAGCAGCCAAGATCGGCCTCTCAATGAGCAGTTCTTC.

With respect to this clonotype: Compared with germline, one end of the junction differs, possibly owing to a read error. V and J are TRBV7-9 and TRBJ2-5, with TRBD2 matching 11 bases. This CDR3 contains 14 residues. Germline lookup yields CDR1 SEHNR and CDR2 FQNEAQ (reference sequence). The CDR3, as DNA: TGTGCCAGCAGGCTAGCGGGAGGTCTAGAGACCAAGTACTTC. This sequence encodes CASRLAGGLETKYF.

The rearrangement uses TRBV4-3 and TRBJ2-7; D remains ambiguous. This CDR3 is 14 amino acids long. V was cut by 3 bases and J by 5 bases, with 14 bases left in between. CDR1 and CDR2 from the germline V gene are LGHNA and YSLEER. DNA of the CDR3: TGCGCCAGCAGCCACCGCCCTTGGGCCCACGAGCAGTACGTC. It specifies CASSHRPWAHEQYV.

The chain links TRBV5-1 to TRBJ2-5; a possible D gene is TRBD1 (7 bases). The CDR3 is 16 amino acids. Germline V gene lookup returns CDR1 SGHRS and CDR2 YFSETQ. The germline V and J ends were trimmed by 0 bases and 5 bases, with 17 bases remaining between them. The CDR3 loop is CASSLEPGGGSETQYF. CDR3 in DNA: TGCGCCAGCAGCTTGGAGCCAGGGGGAGGTTCTGAGACCCAGTACTTC.

This chain joins TRBV6-5 and TRBJ2-1; 9 nucleotides line up with TRBD2. The CDR3 is made up of 15 amino acids. Germline values: CDR1 MNHEY, CDR2 SVGAGI. The J segment lost 7 bases and the V segment lost 7 bases, leaving 11 bases of the junction unmatched. CDR3 protein: CASNVAGARDNEQFF. In DNA, the CDR3 is TGTGCCAGCAATGTAGCGGGAGCACGAGATAATGAGCAGTTCTTC.

There are many counts of this clonotype. The chain has TRBV4-3 and TRBJ2-1; the match to TRBD2 covers 14 bases. CDR3 length: 15 amino acids. Losses at the gene ends were 4 bases for V and 10 bases for J; bases not matched to a gene: 6. The V gene's germline CDR1 is LGHNA and CDR2 YSLEER. The CDR3 DNA follows: TGCGCCAGCAGCCCCCGACTAGCGGGAGGGTCCGAGCAGTTCTTC. Translation gives CASSPRLAGGSEQFF.

V usage is TRBV6-6 and J usage is TRBJ2-1; 10 bases agree with TRBD2. CDR1 and CDR2 from the germline V gene are MNHNY and SVGAGI (reference sequence). The CDR3 covers 15 residues. Trimming at V came to 3 bases and at J to 2 bases, leaving 1 base not matched to a gene. CDR3 protein: CASSYLAGAYNEQFF. The CDR3, as DNA: TGTGCCAGCAGTTATCTAGCGGGAGCCTACAATGAGCAGTTCTTC.

The gene calls are TRBV15 and TRBJ2-3; TRBD2 aligns across 8 bases. Germline CDR1 and CDR2: LNHNV and YYDKDF (reference sequence). This CDR3 has 16 residues. V shed 2 bases and J 4 bases; nucleotides not matched to a gene: 8. The CDR3 spells CATSRRDSGVSDTQYF. CDR3 sequence (DNA): TGTGCCACCAGCAGAAGGGATAGCGGGGTGTCAGATACGCAGTATTTT. Drawing the rest from reference TRBV15 and TRBJ2-3, the complete variable domain is DAMVIQNPRYQVTQFGKPVTLSCSQTLNHNVMYWYQQKSSQAPKLLFHYYDKDFNNEADTPDNFQSRRPNTSFCFLDIRSPGLGDTAMYLCATSRRDSGVSDTQYFGPGTRLTVL.

The rearrangement links TRBV5-6 to TRBJ2-1; TRBD2 matches at 8 bases. The CDR3 covers 12 residues. V lost 10 bases and J lost 8; bases outside the gene matches: 8. Germline V gene sequence: CDR1 SGHDT, CDR2 YYEEEE. The DNA for the CDR3 is TGTGCCGGAGGGCGGGGGGTTTATGAGCAGTTCTTC. It encodes CAGGRGVYEQFF.

The chain couples TRBV3-1 to TRBJ1-3; D is unclear. This CDR3 is 15 amino acids long. V was clipped by 4 bases and J by 2 bases, with 12 bases between them. Germline CDR1 is LGHDT and CDR2 is YNNKEL (reference sequence). CDR3 residues: CASSPQGIPGNTIYF. The CDR3 DNA reads as TGTGCCAGCAGCCCACAAGGGATACCTGGAAACACCATATATTTT.